One sample yielded the 23 T cell receptor beta chains listed below, sequenced in a study of T cell responses to AZD1222 COVID-19 vaccine. The table came from immunoSEQ multiplex PCR; TCRdb's copy has only in-frame clones and leaves some out. Here the sample spans some 100,000 clones, 87% being singletons. The starting material was peripheral blood, obtained 28 days after the second AZD1222 dose. Receptors were obtained from an adult who received the AZD1222 COVID-19 vaccine.

CDR3 bases: TGTGCCAGCAGCAGAATGGGACAGGGCGGGGAGCAGTACTTC. Protein: CASSRMGQGGEQYF. The chain recombines TRBV5-5 with TRBJ2-7; 9 bases align to TRBD1. With V trimmed by 4 bases and J by 7 bases, 9 bases remained unmatched. Germline V gene sequence: CDR1 SGHKS, CDR2 YYEKEE (reference sequence). The CDR3 covers 14 residues.

The chain links TRBV9 to TRBJ2-2; D is undetermined. V lost 3 bases, J lost 7 bases, and 13 bases lay in between. The length of the CDR3 is 14 residues. CDR1 is SGDLS and CDR2 is YYNGEE in the germline V gene. CDR3 sequence (DNA): TGTGCCAGCAGCGCCGATTTGGTTGGCGGGGAGCTGTTTTTT. As protein: CASSADLVGGELFF. Based on the CDR3 plus reference TRBV9 and TRBJ2-2, the full variable domain is DSGVTQTPKHLITATGQRVTLRCSPRSGDLSVYWYQQSLDQGLQFLIQYYNGEERAKGNILERFSAQQFPDLHSELNLSSLELGDSALYFCASSADLVGGELFFGEGSRLTVL.

The chain is built from TRBV9 and TRBJ2-2; D is unclear. This CDR3 is built from 15 residues. CDR1 SGDLS and CDR2 YYNGEE come from the germline V gene. The ends were cut back, 0 bases at V and 3 bases at J, with 9 bases in the middle. The DNA of the CDR3 is TGTGCCAGCAGCGTAGAGAGCGTCGACACCGGGGAGCTGTTTTTT. This sequence encodes CASSVESVDTGELFF.

This clone was observed a few times. This chain links TRBV5-1 with TRBJ2-2; maybe TRBD2 (6 bases). Per the germline V gene, CDR1 is SGHRS and CDR2 is YFSETQ. V was cut by 1 base and J by 0 bases, with 16 bases left in between. The CDR3 covers 18 residues. Here the CDR3 reads CASSLRSAGRANTGELFF. The CDR3 nucleotides read TGCGCCAGCAGCTTGAGGAGCGCGGGACGGGCGAACACCGGGGAGCTGTTTTTT.

The J gene is TRBJ1-2, the V gene TRBV4-2; TRBD1 matches 10 bases. Germline V gene lookup returns CDR1 LGHNA and CDR2 YNFKEQ. This CDR3 spans 16 amino acids. V lost 0 bases, J lost 3 bases, and 4 bases stayed unmatched. CDR3 sequence reads: CASSQETGGRDYGYTF. In nucleotides, the CDR3 is TGTGCCAGCAGCCAAGAGACAGGGGGCCGGGACTATGGCTACACCTTC.

This clone has only one observation. The rearrangement joins TRBV11-1 to TRBJ2-5; D is tentatively TRBD1 or TRBD2 (5 bases each). The ends were cut back, 5 bases at V and 1 base at J, with 11 bases in the middle. From germline, CDR1 is SGHAT and CDR2 FQDESV (reference sequence). The CDR3 sequence is 14 residues long. In DNA form, the CDR3 reads TGTGCCAGCAGCCTACCCGGGACCCAAGAGACCCAGTACTTC. Translated: CASSLPGTQETQYF.

V gene TRBV5-1 combines with J gene TRBJ1-6, with unresolved D. This CDR3 contains 15 residues. Looked up from germline, CDR1 is SGHRS and CDR2 is YFSETQ. V shed 0 bases and J shed 5 bases, with 9 bases lying between them. CDR3 region: CASSLGRSHNSPLHF. The CDR3 DNA reads as TGCGCCAGCAGCTTGGGCAGATCACATAATTCACCCCTCCACTTT.

This clone was observed once. J is TRBJ2-7 and V is TRBV28; D unresolved. Germline assignment: CDR1 MDHEN and CDR2 SYDVKM. The CDR3 totals 14 residues. V lost 5 bases, J lost 0 bases, and 11 bases lay in between. The DNA of the CDR3 is TGTGCCAGCAGTGTTGCCTCGAGCTCCTACGAGCAGTACTTC. Protein: CASSVASSSYEQYF.

J is TRBJ1-3 and V is TRBV9, with 10 positions matching TRBD1. CDR3 length: 15 amino acids. The ends lost 4 bases at V and 2 bases at J; junction bases unmatched: 3. Per germline, CDR1 SGDLS and CDR2 YYNGEE. CDR3 coding DNA: TGTGCCAGCAGCCGGACAGGGGGGCCTGGAAACACCATATATTTT. Translating gives CASSRTGGPGNTIYF.

CDR3 sequence: CASTRVTSSWETQYF. CDR3 nucleotide sequence: TGTGCCAGCACGAGAGTGACTAGTTCGTGGGAGACCCAGTACTTC. The J gene is TRBJ2-5, the V gene TRBV27; tentative D call: TRBD2 (6 bases). The germline V gene has CDR1 MNHEY and CDR2 SMNVEV (reference sequence). The V gene lost 7 bases and the J gene lost 5 bases, with 20 bases spanning the gap. The CDR3 extends over 15 amino acids.

This clone was counted a single time. The genes are TRBV19 and TRBJ2-7; D is uncertain. The CDR3 is 15 amino acids. The germline V and J ends were trimmed by 3 bases and 5 bases, with 17 bases remaining between them. Germline V gene sequence: CDR1 LNHDA, CDR2 SQIVND (reference sequence). The CDR3 loop is CASSISWGSYNEQYF. Here the CDR3 DNA reads TGTGCCAGTAGTATCTCGTGGGGTAGCTACAACGAGCAGTACTTC.

V is TRBV19 and J is TRBJ1-6; 9 bases agree with TRBD1. The ends lost 7 bases at V and 8 bases at J; junction bases unmatched: 9. There are 15 residues in the CDR3. Germline V gene sequence: CDR1 LNHDA, CDR2 SQIVND (reference sequence). CDR3 nucleotide sequence: TGTGCCAGTACCCTGACAGGGGGTGGCGATTCACCCCTCCACTTT. Amino acids: CASTLTGGGDSPLHF.

The chain carries TRBV9 and TRBJ2-7, with 11 bases fitting TRBD2. The CDR3 sequence is 15 residues long. V gave up 4 bases and J gave up 2 bases; unmatched junction bases: 5. The germline V gene encodes CDR1 SGDLS and CDR2 YYNGEE. The CDR3 sequence: CASSPSGGPPYEQYF. The DNA for the CDR3 is TGTGCCAGCAGCCCTAGCGGGGGGCCACCCTACGAGCAGTACTTC.

CDR3 nucleotides: TGTGCCAGCAGCCCCACCGGGCAGGGTGGTGGCTACACCTTC. Its translation: CASSPTGQGGGYTF. This chain connects TRBV7-2 to TRBJ1-2, with D maybe TRBD1 (5 bases). The CDR3 is made up of 14 amino acids. Deletions cut 5 bases from V and 7 bases from J, with 17 bases between. Germline V lookup: CDR1 SGHTA, CDR2 FQGNSA.

The chain uses TRBV29-1 and TRBJ1-2; TRBD1 matches 11 bases. The CDR3 loop spans 14 amino acids. CDR1 and CDR2 (germline): SQVTM, ANQGSEA. V dropped 5 bases and J dropped 3; count of bases not matched to a gene: 5. CDR3 protein: CSVPDRGLYYGYTF. In DNA, the CDR3 is TGCAGCGTTCCGGACAGGGGGCTTTACTATGGCTACACCTTC.

The rearrangement links TRBV30 to TRBJ2-2; D may correspond to TRBD1 or TRBD2 (5 bases each). V shed 0 bases and J shed 3 bases, with 11 bases lying between them. CDR1 and CDR2 (germline): GTSNPN, SVGIG (reference sequence). The CDR3 is 15 residues long. Here the CDR3 reads CAWSVLGDDTGELFF. CDR3 bases: TGTGCCTGGAGTGTATTGGGGGACGACACCGGGGAGCTGTTTTTT.

The chain carries TRBV7-9 and TRBJ1-5; 7 nucleotides agree with TRBD1. V gave up 3 bases and J gave up 4 bases; unmatched junction bases: 3. CDR3 length equals 14 residues. Germline values: CDR1 SEHNR, CDR2 FQNEAQ (reference sequence). DNA of the CDR3: TGTGCCAGCAGCTTCGACAGGGTTAATCAGCCCCAGCATTTT. Amino acid sequence: CASSFDRVNQPQHF.

This clone occurred once. The rearrangement uses TRBV24-1 and TRBJ2-3; D might be TRBD2 (6 bases). V was shortened by 6 bases and J by 1 base, with 10 bases between the two germline ends. The CDR3 consists of 14 residues. From germline, CDR1 is KGHDR and CDR2 SFDVKD. CDR3 nucleotide sequence: TGTGCCACCAGTTCATCTAGCGGCACAGATACGCAGTATTTT. It translates to CATSSSSGTDTQYF.

The chain carries TRBV6-2 or TRBV6-3 and TRBJ2-3, with TRBD2 matching 7 bases. CDR3 length: 12 amino acids. Trimming cost V 5 bases and J 8 bases; bases outside gene matches: 4. Germline loops: CDR1 MNHEY, CDR2 SVGEGT. The CDR3 is CASSPGGGTQYF. The CDR3 region has the DNA TGTGCCAGCAGTCCGGGGGGTGGTACGCAGTATTTT.

CDR3 nucleotides: TGTGCCAGCAGCCAAGCGGGCGGTCCAGGGGGCGGCTACACCTTC. It translates to CASSQAGGPGGGYTF. J is TRBJ1-2 and V is TRBV14; 8 bases map to TRBD1. J lost 8 bases, V lost 1 base, and 9 bases had no gene match. Germline V gene data show CDR1 as SGHDN and CDR2 as FVKESK. The CDR3 sequence is 15 residues long.

The rearrangement links TRBV4-3 to TRBJ2-7; D perhaps matches TRBD2 (5 bases). Germline CDR1 reads LGHNA; CDR2 reads YSLEER. V lost 5 bases and J 0 bases, leaving 11 bases between the germline ends. This CDR3 region has 14 residues. This CDR3 reads CASSLARSSYEQYF. The CDR3 nucleotides are TGCGCCAGCAGCTTAGCGAGATCCTCCTACGAGCAGTACTTC.

The chain recombines TRBV2 with TRBJ1-2; D might be TRBD1 (5 bases). Trimming took 4 bases from V and 8 from J, leaving 11 bases between them. The CDR3 runs to 12 residues. Germline CDR1 SNHLY, CDR2 FYNNEI. CDR3 in amino acids: CASSGQGEGYTF. The DNA for the CDR3 is TGTGCCAGCAGTGGGCAGGGAGAGGGCTACACCTTC.

The chain recombines TRBV12-5 with TRBJ2-7, with D tentatively TRBD1 or TRBD2 (5 bases each). CDR1 LGHNT and CDR2 FRNRAP come from the germline V gene. The length of the CDR3 is 16 residues. The germline V and J ends were trimmed by 1 base and 0 bases, with 13 bases remaining between them. CDR3 sequence (DNA): TGTGCTAGTGGTTTGGGAGGTGAGGGGATCTCCTACGAGCAGTACTTC. This translates into CASGLGGEGISYEQYF.